This T cell receptor beta chain stems from a study of T-cell reconstitution after alpha-beta-depleted transplantation in children. Unique molecular identifiers were incorporated when the TCRbeta library was constructed. TCRdb re-called the PCR reads with MiXCR, one entry per CDR3 protein. The table shows hundreds of thousands of distinct CDR3 sequences, with approximately 20% occurring only once. The CDR3 loop spans 14 amino acids. Germline-derived CDR1 and CDR2 are MNHEY and SVGAGI. V shed 1 base and J shed 7 bases, with 14 bases lying between them. This sequence joins TRBV6-5 and TRBJ2-7, with D possibly TRBD1 on 6 matching bases. The TCR originated in a human donor who donated a stem cell graft to a child with acute lymphoblastic leukemia. Sequences were derived from PBMCs from the stem cell graft donor, sampled from the stem cell graft. CDR3 amino acids: CASSYLGGQLEQYF. The CDR3 DNA reads as TGTGCCAGCAGTTACTTAGGCGGACAGCTGGAGCAGTACTTC.